Following are 24 T cell receptor beta chains from one sample sequenced in a study of OX40 agonist ivuxolimab in advanced cancers. Assay used: immunoSEQ multiplex PCR; TCRdb lists only in-frame clones, some missing. This table holds some 50,000 clones, approximately 83% found once. Sequenced material: CD4+ or CD8+ T cells sorted from blood, taken in a trial of the OX40 agonist ivuxolimab. The receptors come from an adult with an advanced solid tumor such as melanoma, head and neck, liver or kidney cancer.

This chain uses TRBV18 with TRBJ1-5; TRBD1 matches 7 bases. The germline V gene has CDR1 KGHSH and CDR2 LQKENI. This CDR3 is built from 14 residues. The J segment lost 3 bases and the V segment lost 4 bases, leaving 3 bases of the junction unmatched. The CDR3 reads CASSRTGNNQPQHF. As DNA, the CDR3 is TGTGCCAGCTCACGGACAGGTAACAATCAGCCCCAGCATTTT.

The chain links TRBV7-9 to TRBJ1-2; D is possibly TRBD1 (5 bases). The V gene lost 5 bases and the J gene lost 7 bases, with 14 bases spanning the gap. The CDR3 loop spans 13 amino acids. Germline V CDR1 and CDR2: SEHNR, FQNEAQ (reference sequence). CDR3 amino acids: CASSPDGGRGYTF. The CDR3 nucleotides read TGTGCCAGCAGCCCCGATGGGGGTCGTGGCTACACCTTC.

This clone is medium-sized within its sample. The chain carries TRBV2 and TRBJ2-2; D uncertain. From germline, CDR1 is SNHLY and CDR2 FYNNEI. The V and J ends lost 6 bases and 0 bases respectively, with 11 bases between them. The length of the CDR3 is 15 residues. CDR3 bases: TGTGCCAGCAGGACGAGGCAGGCGAACACCGGGGAGCTGTTTTTT. Translated, it gives CASRTRQANTGELFF.

V gene TRBV7-2 combines with J gene TRBJ2-1, with 11 positions matching TRBD2. V lost 4 bases to trimming and J lost 6 bases; unmatched junction nucleotides: 5. The CDR3 is made up of 15 amino acids. Germline V gene lookup returns CDR1 SGHTA and CDR2 FQGNSA. This chain's CDR3 is CASSSGLAVPNEQFF. CDR3 DNA sequence: TGTGCCAGCAGCTCGGGACTAGCGGTCCCCAATGAGCAGTTCTTC.

The chain links TRBV7-7 to TRBJ2-5; TRBD2 might be the D (5 bases). The J call may not be correct, given that the DNA end is closer to TRBJ2-7. This CDR3 has 17 amino acids. Per the germline V gene, CDR1 is SSHAT and CDR2 is FNYEAQ (reference sequence). The CDR3 reads CASSLYWPPTGFDEQYF. The CDR3 DNA sequence: TGTGCCAGCAGCTTATATTGGCCCCCCACGGGGTTCGACGAGCAGTACTTC.

Written as DNA, the CDR3 is TGTGCCAGCAGCCGATCGGGTGGTTCACCCCTCCACTTT. Its protein product is CASSRSGGSPLHF. The rearrangement joins TRBV7-6 to TRBJ1-6; D is unclear. This CDR3 contains 13 residues. Germline assignment: CDR1 SGHVS and CDR2 FNYEAQ. Between the trimmed V and J ends, which lost 5 bases and 9 bases, there was a span of 11 bases.

By sample share, this clone is medium-sized (0.01 to 0.1%). CDR3 sequence (DNA): TGTGCCAGCAGTTTAAGCCCCCCGGTGGGGGGATTGGTATCTAGCGGGGCGGAGACCCAGTACTTC. It yields the protein CASSLSPPVGGLVSSGAETQYF. V is TRBV27 and J is TRBJ2-5; 9 bases are a match to TRBD2. Germline CDR1 MNHEY, CDR2 SMNVEV (reference sequence). CDR3 length: 22 residues. With 2 bases clipped from V and 5 bases from J, the junction kept 27 bases outside the gene matches.

The gene calls are TRBV19 and TRBJ1-1; D is undetermined. V dropped 9 bases and J dropped 1 base, with 15 bases sitting between them. This CDR3 spans 14 amino acids. Germline CDR1 LNHDA, CDR2 SQIVND (reference sequence). CDR3 bases: TGTGCCAGCACCAGGTCTGCCAGGAACACTGAAGCTTTCTTT. Translated, it gives CASTRSARNTEAFF.

The chain uses TRBV10-2 and TRBJ2-3; D unclear. This CDR3 is 13 amino acids long. The V gene's germline CDR1 is WSHSY and CDR2 SAAADI. The V end lost 5 bases, the J end lost 7 bases, and 13 bases lay between the germline ends. For the CDR3, the DNA is TGCGCCAGCAGTCAGACCCCAGTAAATACGCAGTATTTT. Translating gives CASSQTPVNTQYF.

This clone was counted a few times. V and J are TRBV11-1 and TRBJ1-4, with TRBD1 matching over 9 bases. The CDR3 contains 15 residues. The V gene's germline CDR1 is SGHAT and CDR2 FQDESV (reference sequence). V was pared by 5 bases and J by 6 bases, with 7 bases of the junction left unmatched. The CDR3 region is CASSEQGARDEKLFF. The CDR3 coding sequence is TGTGCCAGCAGCGAACAGGGGGCGCGCGATGAAAAACTGTTTTTT.

The chain combines TRBV4-2 with TRBJ2-1; 8 bases are a match to TRBD2. Germline V gene data show CDR1 as LGHNA and CDR2 as YNFKEQ. Trimming at V came to 7 bases and at J to 4 bases, leaving 12 bases not matched to a gene. The CDR3 covers 16 residues. The CDR3: CASTPKLAELYNEQFF. DNA for the CDR3: TGTGCCAGCACCCCGAAACTAGCGGAACTTTACAATGAGCAGTTCTTC.

The chain employs TRBV28 and TRBJ1-3, with D maybe TRBD1 (5 bases). The CDR3 runs to 15 residues. Deletions cut 5 bases from V and 0 bases from J, with 11 bases between. Germline CDR1 is MDHEN and CDR2 is SYDVKM. CDR3 protein: CASSRDGNSGNTIYF. The CDR3 DNA follows: TGTGCCAGCAGTCGGGACGGCAACTCTGGAAACACCATATATTTT.

This clone has just one count. The rearrangement joins TRBV27 to TRBJ2-1; tentative D call: TRBD2 (6 bases). The germline CDR1 and CDR2 sequences are MNHEY and SMNVEV (reference sequence). V lost 7 bases to trimming and J lost 6 bases, with 13 bases between them. The CDR3 is made up of 13 amino acids. DNA for the CDR3: TGTGCCAGCACTTGGAGGGCGGGCAATGAGCAGTTCTTC. Translated, it gives CASTWRAGNEQFF.

This clone was detected once. This chain uses TRBV18 with TRBJ1-3; no definite D call. Germline V lookup: CDR1 KGHSH, CDR2 LQKENI. Trimming took off 1 base at V and 4 bases at J, with 14 bases between the two ends. This CDR3 has 16 residues. In DNA form, the CDR3 reads TGTGCCAGCTCACCACGTCAGGCCACCATCGGAAACACCATATATTTT. This translates into CASSPRQATIGNTIYF.

J is TRBJ2-7 and V is TRBV7-3, with D perhaps matching TRBD2 (6 bases). The CDR3 runs 16 residues. CDR1 is SGHTA and CDR2 is FQGTGA in the germline V gene. Trimming removed 5 bases from V and 0 bases from J, with 17 bases in between. As DNA, the CDR3 is TGTGCCAGCAGCCCAAACGGATACGGGAGCTCCTACGAGCAGTACTTC. This sequence encodes CASSPNGYGSSYEQYF.

The J gene is TRBJ2-1, the V gene TRBV2; the D gene is possibly TRBD1 (5 bases). Germline loops: CDR1 SNHLY, CDR2 FYNNEI. Trimming stripped 1 base from V and 6 bases from J, with 7 bases between. CDR3 length equals 13 residues. CDR3 nucleotide sequence: TGTGCCAGCAGTGAAGGGGGCGGCAATGAGCAGTTCTTC. Its translation: CASSEGGGNEQFF.

The V call is TRBV30, the J call TRBJ2-4; D might be TRBD1 or TRBD2, each matching 5 bases. V was clipped by 0 bases and J by 7 bases, with 13 bases between them. Germline CDR1 and CDR2: GTSNPN and SVGIG (reference sequence). The CDR3 extends over 14 amino acids. DNA for the CDR3: TGTGCCTGGAGTGTACCCGGCAGGGAGAACATTCAGTACTTC. Residues: CAWSVPGRENIQYF.

The rearrangement uses TRBV7-9 and TRBJ2-7; D is possibly TRBD1 (6 bases). In germline, CDR1 is SEHNR, CDR2 FQNEAQ (reference sequence). CDR3 length equals 14 residues. V gave up 5 bases and J gave up 2 bases, with 13 bases separating them. For the CDR3, the DNA is TGTGCCAGCAGCCAGGTGGGGGCTACCTACGAGCAGTACTTC. It yields the protein CASSQVGATYEQYF.

The chain is built from TRBV5-5 and TRBJ1-1; the D gene is possibly TRBD1 (6 bases). The CDR3 runs 14 residues. The germline gives CDR1 SGHKS, CDR2 YYEKEE (reference sequence). V was trimmed by 6 bases and J by 5 bases, leaving 17 bases between them. The CDR3 reads CASTLGGSGTEAFF. For the CDR3, the DNA is TGTGCCAGCACCTTAGGGGGGAGTGGAACTGAAGCTTTCTTT.

This chain links TRBV6-1 with TRBJ2-1; possibly TRBD1 for D (6 bases). Trimming removed 2 bases from V and 5 bases from J, with 13 bases in between. The germline gives CDR1 MNHNS, CDR2 SASEGT. The length of the CDR3 is 15 residues. The CDR3 here is CASSEQTGLNNEQFF. The CDR3 coding sequence is TGTGCCAGCAGTGAACAAACAGGGTTGAACAATGAGCAGTTCTTC.

The chain links TRBV28 to TRBJ2-3; D uncertain. V was clipped by 3 bases and J by 2 bases, with 15 bases between them. CDR3 size: 16 residues. Germline V lookup: CDR1 MDHEN, CDR2 SYDVKM. CDR3 sequence: CASSFGFRHYTDTQYF. The CDR3 bases are TGTGCCAGCAGTTTCGGGTTTCGGCATTACACAGATACGCAGTATTTT.

This chain joins TRBV9 and TRBJ2-1; the match to TRBD2 covers 8 bases. The CDR3 sequence is 15 residues long. V shed 0 bases, J shed 8 bases, and the junction held 7 bases outside the gene matches. Germline CDR1 reads SGDLS; CDR2 reads YYNGEE. CDR3 sequence: CASSVAGGRGDEQFF. Here the CDR3 DNA reads TGTGCCAGCAGCGTAGCGGGAGGGAGGGGAGATGAGCAGTTCTTC.

The chain recombines TRBV5-4 with TRBJ2-1; TRBD1 matches 9 bases. Germline V CDR1 and CDR2: SGHNT, YYREEE (reference sequence). This CDR3 has 16 amino acids. V lost 1 base to trimming and J lost 5 bases; unmatched junction nucleotides: 7. The CDR3 spells CASSLPMGQGDNEQFF. DNA of the CDR3: TGTGCCAGCAGCTTGCCTATGGGACAGGGAGACAATGAGCAGTTCTTC.

The rearrangement uses TRBV15 and TRBJ2-7; D unclear. This CDR3 region has 13 residues. V dropped 4 bases and J dropped 6 bases, with 13 bases sitting between them. Germline CDR1 and CDR2: LNHNV and YYDKDF (reference sequence). CDR3 loop: CATSIDIAREQYF. The CDR3 nucleotides are TGTGCCACCAGCATTGATATCGCCCGCGAGCAGTACTTC.